These 21 T cell receptor beta chains share one sample of origin, sequenced in a study of cytomegalovirus exposure and HLA in healthy donors. Produced via immunoSEQ multiplex PCR; TCRdb's table is partial and in-frame only. The repertoire holds under 200,000 clones, about 81% seen once, with about 1.2% in the top ten. Sequenced material: PBMCs. The receptors here all came from a woman in her thirties in good health and CMV-seronegative.

V and J are TRBV4-2 and TRBJ1-6; D unresolved. Germline V CDR1 and CDR2: LGHNA, YNFKEQ. Trimming pared 0 bases from V and 6 bases from J, leaving 9 bases between. The CDR3 covers 15 residues. CDR3 coding DNA: TGTGCCAGCAGCCAAGAACCGGTGTTTAATTCACCCCTCCACTTT. Translating gives CASSQEPVFNSPLHF.

The chain uses TRBV27 and TRBJ2-7; TRBD2 matches 11 bases. This CDR3 region has 14 residues. Germline CDR1 is MNHEY and CDR2 is SMNVEV (reference sequence). V trimming: 10 bases; J trimming: 1 base; junction bases outside the gene matches: 6. CDR3 in DNA: TGTGCCACCAAGACTAGCGGGATTTCCTACGAGCAGTACTTC. Amino acids: CATKTSGISYEQYF.

In DNA, the CDR3 is TGTGCCAGCAGTGGAAGTCCTAGCGGGAAATCGGACGAGCAGTACTTC. Amino acid sequence: CASSGSPSGKSDEQYF. V is TRBV2 and J is TRBJ2-7; 9 nucleotides agree with TRBD2. The J segment lost 5 bases and the V segment lost 4 bases, leaving 12 bases of the junction unmatched. This CDR3 spans 16 amino acids. Germline V gene data show CDR1 as SNHLY and CDR2 as FYNNEI.

V and J are TRBV6-5 and TRBJ2-1, with D perhaps TRBD2 (5 bases). The CDR3 is 11 residues long. The germline V gene has CDR1 MNHEY and CDR2 SVGAGI. Trimming removed 5 bases at V and 13 bases at J, with 12 bases between. CDR3 sequence (DNA): TGTGCCAGCAGTCAAAGCGGTAGACAGTTCTTC. Its protein product is CASSQSGRQFF.

The chain employs TRBV2 and TRBJ2-1; 12 nucleotides align to TRBD2. The V and J ends lost 6 bases and 8 bases, in that order; junction bases with no gene match: 23. The CDR3 sequence is 20 residues long. Germline CDR1 and CDR2: SNHLY and FYNNEI. The CDR3 spells CASSERLLAGGFIEGDEQFF. The CDR3 DNA follows: TGTGCCAGCAGCGAACGACTACTAGCGGGAGGCTTCATTGAGGGGGATGAGCAGTTCTTC.

The chain links TRBV9 to TRBJ2-3, with D perhaps matching TRBD1 (6 bases). The V and J ends lost 6 bases and 6 bases respectively, with 23 bases between them. The CDR3 spans 16 residues. Germline CDR1 reads SGDLS; CDR2 reads YYNGEE. The CDR3 nucleotides read TGTGCCAGCACCTTAAAGGGACACGGGCAGGGCGATACGCAGTATTTT. It yields the protein CASTLKGHGQGDTQYF.

This rearrangement joins TRBV6-5 to TRBJ1-5, with D tentatively TRBD1 (6 bases). The V and J ends lost 2 bases and 6 bases respectively, with 11 bases between them. Germline-derived CDR1 and CDR2 are MNHEY and SVGAGI. CDR3 length: 14 amino acids. The chain's CDR3 is CASSYRQESQPQHF. The CDR3, as DNA: TGTGCCAGCAGTTACAGACAGGAAAGTCAGCCCCAGCATTTT.

The chain combines TRBV29-1 with TRBJ1-1, with D possibly being TRBD1 (5 bases). V gave up 7 bases and J gave up 5 bases, with 11 bases separating them. CDR1 and CDR2 from the germline V gene are SQVTM and ANQGSEA. The CDR3 length is 11 residues. This CDR3 is CSDGGVTEAFF. In DNA, the CDR3 is TGCAGCGACGGAGGGGTAACTGAAGCTTTCTTT.

This clone was detected only once. The rearrangement uses TRBV7-9 and TRBJ1-4; unclear D gene. The ends were cut back, 3 bases at V and 5 bases at J, with 10 bases in the middle. The CDR3 extends over 14 amino acids. CDR1 and CDR2 (germline): SEHNR, FQNEAQ (reference sequence). The CDR3 region is CASSFEQTNEKLFF. DNA for the CDR3: TGTGCCAGCAGCTTCGAACAGACCAATGAAAAACTGTTTTTT.

This chain links TRBV6-1 with TRBJ1-5; perhaps TRBD1 as D (5 bases). The CDR3 consists of 16 residues. Trimming cost V 2 bases and J 1 base, with 12 bases left between them. Germline loops: CDR1 MNHNS, CDR2 SASEGT. CDR3 sequence: CASSETVRASNQPQHF. The CDR3 DNA reads TGTGCCAGCAGTGAAACAGTCAGGGCAAGCAATCAGCCCCAGCATTTT.

The chain couples TRBV5-1 to TRBJ1-4; D gene uncertain. The CDR3 contains 15 residues. Germline V gene sequence: CDR1 SGHRS, CDR2 YFSETQ. V dropped 0 bases and J dropped 8 bases, with 14 bases sitting between them. As DNA, the CDR3 is TGCGCCAGCAGCTTGGCGGCAGGTGGTGTCGAAAAACTGTTTTTT. It encodes CASSLAAGGVEKLFF. The whole variable domain, filled in from reference TRBV5-1 and TRBJ1-4, reads KAGVTQTPRYLIKTRGQQVTLSCSPISGHRSVSWYQQTPGQGLQFLFEYFSETQRNKGNFPGRFSGRQFSNSRSEMNVSTLELGDSALYLCASSLAAGGVEKLFFGSGTQLSVL.

V and J are TRBV5-1 and TRBJ2-4; no clear D. Germline V lookup: CDR1 SGHRS, CDR2 YFSETQ. The CDR3 loop spans 12 amino acids. V lost 0 bases to trimming and J lost 9 bases, with 7 bases between them. The CDR3 protein is CASSLEFGIQYF. CDR3 sequence (DNA): TGCGCCAGCAGCTTGGAATTCGGCATTCAGTACTTC.

The J gene is TRBJ1-6, the V gene TRBV28; 7 positions agree with TRBD1. The CDR3 is 16 amino acids. Germline CDR1 and CDR2: MDHEN and SYDVKM. J gave up 4 bases and V 2 bases, and 5 bases lay outside the gene matches. CDR3 sequence reads: CASSLRPGQYNSPLHF. In DNA form, the CDR3 reads TGTGCCAGCAGTTTACGCCCGGGACAGTATAATTCACCCCTCCACTTT.

This chain uses TRBV7-2 with TRBJ2-1; 11 bases are shared with TRBD2. Germline V gives CDR1 SGHTA, CDR2 FQGNSA. The CDR3 extends over 18 amino acids. V shed 2 bases and J 0 bases; nucleotides not matched to a gene: 6. The CDR3 sequence is CASSLLAGGPSSYNEQFF. The DNA for the CDR3 is TGTGCCAGCAGCTTACTAGCGGGGGGACCTAGCTCCTACAATGAGCAGTTCTTC. Filled out from reference TRBV7-2 and TRBJ2-1, the complete variable domain reads GAGVSQSPSNKVTEKGKDVELRCDPISGHTALYWYRQSLGQGLEFLIYFQGNSAPDKSGLPSDRFSAERTGGSVSTLTIQRTQQEDSAVYLCASSLLAGGPSSYNEQFFGPGTRLTVL.

The chain carries TRBV4-1 and TRBJ1-3; D ambiguous. V was shortened by 6 bases and J by 0 bases, with 12 bases between the two germline ends. CDR1 MGHRA and CDR2 YSYEKL come from the germline V gene. The CDR3 has 15 amino acids. CDR3 sequence: CASRAGGISGNTIYF. The CDR3 nucleotides read TGCGCCAGCAGGGCTGGAGGAATCTCTGGAAACACCATATATTTT.

The chain employs TRBV5-1 and TRBJ1-1; 7 bases are a match to TRBD1. Unmatched junction bases numbered 7, after V lost 5 bases and J lost 6 bases. Germline CDR1 reads SGHRS; CDR2 reads YFSETQ. CDR3 length: 13 residues. The CDR3 sequence is CASSSQGDSEAFF. CDR3 sequence (DNA): TGCGCCAGCAGTTCTCAGGGGGATTCTGAAGCTTTCTTT.

This clone was counted many times. The chain uses TRBV6-1 and TRBJ1-2; D may be TRBD1 (6 bases). Trimming left V 6 bases short and J 5 bases short, with 19 bases between. CDR3 size: 15 residues. Looked up from germline, CDR1 is MNHNS and CDR2 is SASEGT. CDR3 residues: CASRRDTQGAYGYTF. For the CDR3, the DNA is TGTGCCAGCAGAAGGGACACGCAAGGAGCGTATGGCTACACCTTC.

V usage is TRBV4-1 and J usage is TRBJ2-7, with 16 bases aligning to TRBD2. V lost 0 bases, J lost 2 bases, and 7 bases stayed unmatched. CDR1 and CDR2 from the germline V gene are MGHRA and YSYEKL. The CDR3 covers 19 residues. CDR3 protein: CASSQDGTSGRALTYEQYF. The CDR3 coding sequence is TGCGCCAGCAGCCAAGACGGGACTAGCGGGAGGGCCCTAACCTACGAGCAGTACTTC.

The V call is TRBV27, the J call TRBJ1-5, with D perhaps TRBD1 (5 bases). CDR3 length: 13 residues. V shed 11 bases and J shed 4 bases, with 15 bases lying between them. Germline CDR1 MNHEY, CDR2 SMNVEV (reference sequence). The CDR3 protein is CASSDIFNQPQHF. CDR3 DNA sequence: TGTGCCTCGTCGGACATATTTAATCAGCCCCAGCATTTT.

With respect to this clone: It is likely a read error, because the conserved phenylalanine at the end of the CDR3 is missing. The DNA is omitted, as the CDR3 cannot be located on it reliably, and the CDR3 follows TCRdb's listing. The chain combines TRBV19 with TRBJ2-3; TRBD1 is the table's D call, not checked against the DNA. Germline CDR1 LNHDA, CDR2 SQIVND (reference sequence). The CDR3 comprises 11 residues, both ends counted. CDR3 region: CASPDRGRLSI.

The CDR3 region is CASLTAPGLNYGYTF. The CDR3 region has the DNA TGTGCCTCATTAACAGCCCCGGGACTGAATTATGGCTACACCTTC. The gene calls are TRBV6-6 and TRBJ1-2; perhaps TRBD1 as D (5 bases). V lost 11 bases and J 5 bases, leaving 24 bases between the germline ends. This CDR3 is 15 amino acids long. The germline V gene encodes CDR1 MNHNY and CDR2 SVGAGI (reference sequence).